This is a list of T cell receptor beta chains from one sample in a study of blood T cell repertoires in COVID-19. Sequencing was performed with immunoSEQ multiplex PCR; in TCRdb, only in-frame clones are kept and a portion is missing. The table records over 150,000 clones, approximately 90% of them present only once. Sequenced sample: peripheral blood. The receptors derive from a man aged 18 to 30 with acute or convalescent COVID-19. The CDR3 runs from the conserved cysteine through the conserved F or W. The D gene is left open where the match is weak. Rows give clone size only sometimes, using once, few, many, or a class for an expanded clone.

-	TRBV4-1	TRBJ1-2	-	TGCGCCAGCAGCCAAGATCATGCAGGGGCAAACTATGGCTACACCTTC	CASSQDHAGANYGYTF
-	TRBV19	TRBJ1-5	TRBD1	TGTGCCAGTAGCCCACAGGGGAATCAGCCCCAGCATTTT	CASSPQGNQPQHF
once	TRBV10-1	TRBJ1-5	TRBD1	TGCGCCAGCGGGGACAGGGGATCTGGTCAGCCCCAGCATTTT	CASGDRGSGQPQHF
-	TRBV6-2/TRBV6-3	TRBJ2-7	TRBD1	TGTGCCAGCAGTCCCCGCCCACAGGGGGCAAGCTCCTACGAGCAGTACTTC	CASSPRPQGASSYEQYF
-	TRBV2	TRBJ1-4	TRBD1	TGTGCCAGCAGTGAAGAGGAGGGGGCGGATGAAAAACTGTTTTTT	CASSEEEGADEKLFF
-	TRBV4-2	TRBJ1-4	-	TGTGCCAGCAGCCCTCGCAGACAGGATGAAAAACTGTTTTTT	CASSPRRQDEKLFF
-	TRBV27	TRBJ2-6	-	TGTGCCAGCAGCCTCCGTATACAGGGCTCTGGGGCCAACGTCCTGACTTTC	CASSLRIQGSGANVLTF
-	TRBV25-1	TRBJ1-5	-	TGTGCCAGCAGTGACTCGGCAGGGGAAGGTCCTAGCAATCAGCCCCAGCATTTT	CASSDSAGEGPSNQPQHF
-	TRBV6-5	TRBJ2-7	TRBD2	TGTGCCAGCAGTTACCGTGGGAGGGGTCCCGGGTACGAGCAGTACTTC	CASSYRGRGPGYEQYF
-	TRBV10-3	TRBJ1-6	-	TGTGCCATCAGTAAGGGACAAGATAATTCACCCCTCCACTTT	CAISKGQDNSPLHF
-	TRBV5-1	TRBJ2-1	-	TGCGCCAGCAGCTTGAGGAGGGCCGCCGACTACAATGAGCAGTTCTTC	CASSLRRAADYNEQFF
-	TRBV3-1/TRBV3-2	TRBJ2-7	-	TGTGCCAGCAGCCAAGATCCACAGGGCTGGCGCGAGCAGTACTTC	CASSQDPQGWREQYF
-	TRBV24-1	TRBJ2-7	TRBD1	TGTGCCACCAGTGATCCCCACAGGACAGGGGGCTACGAGCAGTACTTC	CATSDPHRTGGYEQYF
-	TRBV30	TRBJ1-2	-	TGTGCCTGGAGTCAAGGGGGGGCTTTTAACTATGGCTACACCTTC	CAWSQGGAFNYGYTF
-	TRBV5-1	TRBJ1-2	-	TGCGCCAGCAGTCTCGACAGCAACTATGGCTACACCTTC	CASSLDSNYGYTF
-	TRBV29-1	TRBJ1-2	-	TGCAGCTCTAGGGGAAACAACTATGGCTACACCTTC	CSSRGNNYGYTF
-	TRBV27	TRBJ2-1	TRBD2	TGTGCCAGCAGCCCTACCGGGACTAGTTCGGTCAATGAGCAGTTCTTC	CASSPTGTSSVNEQFF
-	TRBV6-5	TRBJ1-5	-	TGTGCCAGCAGTTTGTCAGGGTTGCAGCCCCAGCATTTT	CASSLSGLQPQHF
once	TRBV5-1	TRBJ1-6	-	TGCGCCAGCAGCTTGGTTTTAGCGCGGTTTAATTCACCCCTCCACTTT	CASSLVLARFNSPLHF
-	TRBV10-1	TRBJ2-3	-	TGCGCCAGCAGTGGATTCAGTGGACTCGAGACGGATACGCAGTATTTT	CASSGFSGLETDTQYF
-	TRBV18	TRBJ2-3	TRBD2	TGTGCCAGCTCCCGGGACTTAGCGGGAGCTTCAGATACGCAGTATTTT	CASSRDLAGASDTQYF
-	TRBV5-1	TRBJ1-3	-	TGCGCCAGCAGCCTGGGGCAGGGAAACACCATATATTTT	CASSLGQGNTIYF
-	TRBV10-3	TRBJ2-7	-	TGTGCCATCAACCAGCCGGGGGGACAGGAGAGCGAGTACTTC	CAINQPGGQESEYF
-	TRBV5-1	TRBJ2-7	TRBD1	TGCGCCAGCAGCTTGGTAGAGGGGGCATCCTACGAGCAGTACTTC	CASSLVEGASYEQYF
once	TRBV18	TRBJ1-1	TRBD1	TGTGCCAGCTCACCACCTCTACCGACAGGGTTGGGCACTGAAGCTTTCTTT	CASSPPLPTGLGTEAFF
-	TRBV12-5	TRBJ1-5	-	TGTGCTAGTGGTTTGTCGCAGAATCAGCCCCAGCATTTT	CASGLSQNQPQHF
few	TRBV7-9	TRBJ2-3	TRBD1	TGTGCCAGCAGCTGGCGGACAGGGGCCACAGATACGCAGTATTTT	CASSWRTGATDTQYF
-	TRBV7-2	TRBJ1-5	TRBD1	TGTGCCAGCAGCCCTTGGACAGGAAGGGATCAGCCCCAGCATTTT	CASSPWTGRDQPQHF
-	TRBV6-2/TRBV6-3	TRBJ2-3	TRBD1	TGTGCCAGCAGCCCAGGGGGCCGTGCAGATACGCAGTATTTT	CASSPGGRADTQYF
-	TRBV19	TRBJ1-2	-	TGTGCCAGTAGTATAGTCCAGGGAAACTATGGCTACACCTTC	CASSIVQGNYGYTF
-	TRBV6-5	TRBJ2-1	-	TGTGCCAGCAGTCAGGCGGGCCCTAGCTATGAGCAGTTCTTC	CASSQAGPSYEQFF
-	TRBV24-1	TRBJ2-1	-	TGTGCCACCAGTGATTTGCTAGGGGCCAACAATGAGCAGTTCTTC	CATSDLLGANNEQFF
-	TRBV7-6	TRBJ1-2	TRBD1	TGTGCCAGCAGCCCCACAGGGGGCTATGGCTACACCTTC	CASSPTGGYGYTF
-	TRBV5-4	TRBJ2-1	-	TGTGCCAGCAGCTTGGGCGGAGGGCCAGACGATGAGCAGTTCTTC	CASSLGGGPDDEQFF
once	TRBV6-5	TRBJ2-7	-	TGTGCCAGCAGTCCCTTTCTCGCGCCGCCCTACGAGCAGTACTTC	CASSPFLAPPYEQYF
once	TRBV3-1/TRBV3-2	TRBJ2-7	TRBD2	TGTGCCAGCAGCCAAGGGCGGGAGGCCTACGAGCAGTACTTC	CASSQGREAYEQYF
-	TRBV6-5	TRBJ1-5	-	TGTGCCAGCAGCCGCGGGGGGCCCGATCAGCCCCAGCATTTT	CASSRGGPDQPQHF
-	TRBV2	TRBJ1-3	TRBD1	TGTGCCAGCAGCGAGACAGGGAGAAACACCATATATTTT	CASSETGRNTIYF
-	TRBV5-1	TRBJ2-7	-	TGCGCCAGCAGCCCCGGCCAACAGGGCACCTACGAGCAGTACTTC	CASSPGQQGTYEQYF
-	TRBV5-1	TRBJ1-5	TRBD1	TGCGCCAGCAGCATCGGGACAGATAGCAATCAGCCCCAGCATTTT	CASSIGTDSNQPQHF
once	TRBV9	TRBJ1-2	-	TGTGCCAGCAGCCCTGGGGCAGATGACTATGGCTACACCTTC	CASSPGADDYGYTF
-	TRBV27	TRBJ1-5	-	TGTGCCAGCACCTCGGGGGGCGGGCAGCCCCAGCATTTT	CASTSGGGQPQHF
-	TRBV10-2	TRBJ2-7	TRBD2	TGCGCCAGCAGTTCTTTAGCGGGAGAATCTCCCTACGAGCAGTACTTC	CASSSLAGESPYEQYF
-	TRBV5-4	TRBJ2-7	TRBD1	TGTGCCAGCAGCCCCGGGACAGGGAACTACGAGCAGTACTTC	CASSPGTGNYEQYF
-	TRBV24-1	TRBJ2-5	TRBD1	TGTGCCACCAGTGAGTCGGGGACAGGGGGCGGGGAGACCCAGTACTTC	CATSESGTGGGETQYF
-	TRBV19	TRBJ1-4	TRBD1	TGTGCCAGTAGTATCCCTACAGGGGCAACTAATGAAAAACTGTTTTTT	CASSIPTGATNEKLFF
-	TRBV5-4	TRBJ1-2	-	TGTGCCAGCAGCTTAGGGCCAGGGAAGGATGGCTACACCTTC	CASSLGPGKDGYTF
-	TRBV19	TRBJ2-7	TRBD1	TGTGCCAGTAGTCCAAGGGACAGGGTAACCTACGAGCAGTACTTC	CASSPRDRVTYEQYF
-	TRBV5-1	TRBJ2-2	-	TGCGCCAGCAGCACAGGGAGCACCGGGGAGCTGTTTTTT	CASSTGSTGELFF
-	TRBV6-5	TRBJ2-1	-	TGTGCCAGCAGTTACGCCGGAGCTCAGCAGTTCTTC	CASSYAGAQQFF
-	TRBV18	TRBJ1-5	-	TGTGCCAGCTCACTCCATGGTCCTAATAGCAATCAGCCCCAGCATTTT	CASSLHGPNSNQPQHF